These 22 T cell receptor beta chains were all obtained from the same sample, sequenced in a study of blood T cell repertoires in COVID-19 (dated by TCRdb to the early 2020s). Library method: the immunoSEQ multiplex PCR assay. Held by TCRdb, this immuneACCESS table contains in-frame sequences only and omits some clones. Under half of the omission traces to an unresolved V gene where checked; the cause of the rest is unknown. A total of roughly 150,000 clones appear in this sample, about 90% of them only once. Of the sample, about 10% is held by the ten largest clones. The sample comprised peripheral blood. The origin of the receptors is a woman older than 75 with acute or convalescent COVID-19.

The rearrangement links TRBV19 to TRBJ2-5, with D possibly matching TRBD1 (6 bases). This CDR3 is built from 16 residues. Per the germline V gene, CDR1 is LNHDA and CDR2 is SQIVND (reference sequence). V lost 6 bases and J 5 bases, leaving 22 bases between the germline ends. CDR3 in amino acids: CASSSAGAGGGETQYF. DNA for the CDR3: TGTGCCAGTAGCTCTGCAGGGGCCGGTGGTGGGGAGACCCAGTACTTC.

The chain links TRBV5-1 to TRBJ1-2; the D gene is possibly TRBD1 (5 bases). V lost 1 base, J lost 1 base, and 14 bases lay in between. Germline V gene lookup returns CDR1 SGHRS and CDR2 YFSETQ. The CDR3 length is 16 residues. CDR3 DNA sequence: TGCGCCAGCAGCTTGAAACAGGACGGACATAACTATGGCTACACCTTC. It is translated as CASSLKQDGHNYGYTF.

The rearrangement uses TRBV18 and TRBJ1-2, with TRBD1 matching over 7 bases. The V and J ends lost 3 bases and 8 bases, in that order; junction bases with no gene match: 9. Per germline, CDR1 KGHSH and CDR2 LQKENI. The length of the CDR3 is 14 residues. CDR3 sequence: CASSPPTGFVGYTF. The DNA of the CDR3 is TGTGCCAGCTCACCGCCGACAGGGTTCGTCGGCTACACCTTC. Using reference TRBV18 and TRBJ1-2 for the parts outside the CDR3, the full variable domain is NAGVMQNPRHLVRRRGQEARLRCSPMKGHSHVYWYRQLPEEGLKFMVYLQKENIIDESGMPKERFSAEFPKEGPSILRIQQVVRGDSAAYFCASSPPTGFVGYTFGSGTRLTVV.

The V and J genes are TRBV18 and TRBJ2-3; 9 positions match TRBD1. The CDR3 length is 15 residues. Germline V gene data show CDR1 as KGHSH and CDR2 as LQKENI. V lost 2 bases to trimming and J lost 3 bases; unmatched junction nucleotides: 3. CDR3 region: CASSPRTGATDTQYF. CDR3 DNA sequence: TGTGCCAGCTCACCAAGGACAGGGGCGACAGATACGCAGTATTTT.

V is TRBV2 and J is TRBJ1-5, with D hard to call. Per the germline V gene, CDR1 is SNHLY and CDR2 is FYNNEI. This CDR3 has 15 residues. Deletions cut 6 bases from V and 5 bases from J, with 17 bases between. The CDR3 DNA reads TGTGCCAGCAGCCCCGGACTGTGGTTGGATCAGCCCCAGCATTTT. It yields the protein CASSPGLWLDQPQHF.

The CDR3 sequence: CASSPRVVAGSEQFF. CDR3 DNA sequence: TGTGCCAGCAGCCCCAGGGTAGTAGCGGGGAGCGAGCAGTTCTTC. The rearrangement uses TRBV3-1 (or the pseudogene TRBV3-2) and TRBJ2-1; 8 bases agree with TRBD2. Germline V gene data show CDR1 as LGHDT and CDR2 as YNNKEL (reference sequence). The CDR3 is 15 residues long. Trimming took 4 bases from V and 10 from J; bases not matched to a gene: 12.

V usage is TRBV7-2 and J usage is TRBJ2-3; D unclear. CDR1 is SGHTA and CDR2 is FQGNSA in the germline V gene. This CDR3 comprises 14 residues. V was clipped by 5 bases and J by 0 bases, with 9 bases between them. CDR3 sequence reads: CASSVKTSTDTQYF. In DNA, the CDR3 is TGTGCCAGCAGCGTCAAGACTAGCACAGATACGCAGTATTTT.

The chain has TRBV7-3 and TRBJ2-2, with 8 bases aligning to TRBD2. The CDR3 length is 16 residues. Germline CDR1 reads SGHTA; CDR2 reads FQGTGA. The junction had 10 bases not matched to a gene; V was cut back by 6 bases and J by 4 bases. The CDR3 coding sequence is TGTGCCAGCAGTCCGGGGACTAGTCGGGGCACCGGGGAGCTGTTTTTT. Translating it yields CASSPGTSRGTGELFF. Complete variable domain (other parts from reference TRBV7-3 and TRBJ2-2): GAGVSQTPSNKVTEKGKYVELRCDPISGHTALYWYRQSLGQGPEFLIYFQGTGAADDSGLPNDRFFAVRPEGSVSTLKIQRTERGDSAVYLCASSPGTSRGTGELFFGEGSRLTVL.

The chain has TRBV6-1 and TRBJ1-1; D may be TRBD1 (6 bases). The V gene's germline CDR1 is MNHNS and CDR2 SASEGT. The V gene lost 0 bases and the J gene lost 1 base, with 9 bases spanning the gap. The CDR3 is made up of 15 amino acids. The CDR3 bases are TGTGCCAGCAGTGAAGCTGGGGGCTGGAACACTGAAGCTTTCTTT. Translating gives CASSEAGGWNTEAFF.

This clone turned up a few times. The CDR3 loop is CASSLWGQGKPRLGNEQFF. In DNA form, the CDR3 reads TGTGCCAGCAGTTTATGGGGACAGGGAAAGCCTCGGCTGGGAAATGAGCAGTTCTTC. The chain uses TRBV27 and TRBJ2-1; 9 bases map to TRBD1. V shed 1 base and J 7 bases; nucleotides not matched to a gene: 17. Germline V gene lookup returns CDR1 MNHEY and CDR2 SMNVEV (reference sequence). The CDR3 is 19 residues long.

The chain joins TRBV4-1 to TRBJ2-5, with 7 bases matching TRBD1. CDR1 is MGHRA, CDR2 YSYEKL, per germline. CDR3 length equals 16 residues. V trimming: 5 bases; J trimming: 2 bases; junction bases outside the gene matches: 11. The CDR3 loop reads CASSLGKGTVQETQYF. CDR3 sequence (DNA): TGCGCCAGCAGCTTAGGGAAGGGGACAGTGCAAGAGACCCAGTACTTC.

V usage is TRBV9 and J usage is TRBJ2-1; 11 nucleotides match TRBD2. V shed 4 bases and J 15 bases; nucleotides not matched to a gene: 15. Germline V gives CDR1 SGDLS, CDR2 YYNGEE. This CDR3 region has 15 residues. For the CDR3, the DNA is TGTGCCAGCAGCCCCCCTGGGTCTAGCGGGGGGAAGCTGTTCTTC. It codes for CASSPPGSSGGKLFF.

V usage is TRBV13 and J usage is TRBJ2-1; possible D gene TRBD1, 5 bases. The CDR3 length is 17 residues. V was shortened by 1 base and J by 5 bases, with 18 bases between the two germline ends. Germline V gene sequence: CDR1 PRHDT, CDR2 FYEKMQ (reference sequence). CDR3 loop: CASSLVSRRESDNEQFF. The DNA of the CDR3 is TGTGCCAGCAGCTTAGTATCCCGCAGGGAATCGGACAATGAGCAGTTCTTC.

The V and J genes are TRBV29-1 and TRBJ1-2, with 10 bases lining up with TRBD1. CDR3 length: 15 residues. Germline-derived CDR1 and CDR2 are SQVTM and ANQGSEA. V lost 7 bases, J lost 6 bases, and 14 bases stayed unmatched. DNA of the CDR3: TGCAGCGCGGGGGGTGGGACAGGGGTTCAGGATGGCTACACCTTC. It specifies CSAGGGTGVQDGYTF.

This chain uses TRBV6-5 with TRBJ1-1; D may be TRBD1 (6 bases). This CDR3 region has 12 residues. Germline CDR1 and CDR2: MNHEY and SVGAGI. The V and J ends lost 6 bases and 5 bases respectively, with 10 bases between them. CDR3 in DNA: TGTGCCAGCAGCAAGGGGGGGACTGAAGCTTTCTTT. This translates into CASSKGGTEAFF.

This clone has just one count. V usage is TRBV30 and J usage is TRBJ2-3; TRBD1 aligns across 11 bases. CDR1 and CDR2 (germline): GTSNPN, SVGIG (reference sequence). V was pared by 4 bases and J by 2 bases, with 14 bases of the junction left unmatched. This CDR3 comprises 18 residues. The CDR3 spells CAWTSGTGGNPSTDTQYF. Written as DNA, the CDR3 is TGTGCCTGGACCTCTGGGACAGGGGGAAACCCATCCACAGATACGCAGTATTTT.

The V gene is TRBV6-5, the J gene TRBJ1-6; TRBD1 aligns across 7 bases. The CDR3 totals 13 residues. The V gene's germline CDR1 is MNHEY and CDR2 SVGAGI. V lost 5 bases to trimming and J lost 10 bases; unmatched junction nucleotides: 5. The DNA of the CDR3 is TGTGCCAGCAGTCAACAGGGGTGGTCACCCCTCCACTTT. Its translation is CASSQQGWSPLHF.

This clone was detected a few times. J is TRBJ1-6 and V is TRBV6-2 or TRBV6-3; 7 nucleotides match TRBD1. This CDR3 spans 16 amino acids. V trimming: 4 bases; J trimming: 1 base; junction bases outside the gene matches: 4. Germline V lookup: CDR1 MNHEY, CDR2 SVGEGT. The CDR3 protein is CASSSGQISYNSPLHF. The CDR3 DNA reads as TGTGCCAGCAGTTCGGGACAGATTTCCTATAATTCACCCCTCCACTTT.

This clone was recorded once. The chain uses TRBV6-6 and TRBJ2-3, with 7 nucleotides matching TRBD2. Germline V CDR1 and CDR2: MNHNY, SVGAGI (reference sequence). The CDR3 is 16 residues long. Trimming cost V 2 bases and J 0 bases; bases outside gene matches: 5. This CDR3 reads CASSYRGGSSTDTQYF. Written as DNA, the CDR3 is TGTGCCAGCAGTTACCGGGGCGGGAGCAGCACAGATACGCAGTATTTT.

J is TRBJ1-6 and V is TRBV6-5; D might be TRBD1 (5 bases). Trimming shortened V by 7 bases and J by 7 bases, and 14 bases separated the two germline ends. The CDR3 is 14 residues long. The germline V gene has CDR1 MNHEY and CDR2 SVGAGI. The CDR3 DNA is TGTGCCAGCACCCGAGACAGTCTAAATTCACCCCTCCACTTT. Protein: CASTRDSLNSPLHF.

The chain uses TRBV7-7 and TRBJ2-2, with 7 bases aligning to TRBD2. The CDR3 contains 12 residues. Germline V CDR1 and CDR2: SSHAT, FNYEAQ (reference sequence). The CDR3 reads CAWGGFTGELFF. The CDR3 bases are TGTGCATGGGGGGGGTTCACCGGGGAGCTGTTTTTT.

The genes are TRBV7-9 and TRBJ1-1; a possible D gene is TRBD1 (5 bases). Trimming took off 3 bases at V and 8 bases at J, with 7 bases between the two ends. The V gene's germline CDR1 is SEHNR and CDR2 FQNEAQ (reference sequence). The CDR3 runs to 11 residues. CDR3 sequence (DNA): TGTGCCAGCAGCTTTCGGGGGGAAGCTTTCTTT. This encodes CASSFRGEAFF.